This is a list of T cell receptor beta chains from one sample in a study of blood T cell repertoires in COVID-19. Sequencing was performed with immunoSEQ multiplex PCR; in TCRdb, only in-frame clones are kept and a portion is missing. The sample has roughly 190,000 clones; about 89% are singletons. Input material: peripheral blood. The receptors originated from a man aged 70-80 years with acute or convalescent COVID-19. Each CDR3 is given with its conserved first and last residue. The D gene is left open where the match is weak. Expanded clones get a size class; other rows say once, few or many, or leave the size out.

v_call,d_call,j_call,clone_size,cdr3_aa,cdr3_nt
TRBV18,TRBD1,TRBJ2-5,.,CASSLTGQAGETQYF,TGTGCCAGCTCACTAACGGGACAGGCCGGAGAGACCCAGTACTTC
TRBV19,TRBD2,TRBJ2-1,.,CASSLAGAYNEQFF,TGTGCCAGTAGTTTAGCGGGAGCTTACAATGAGCAGTTCTTC
TRBV7-6,TRBD2,TRBJ2-1,once,CASSLRPGTSGGSSYNEQFF,TGTGCCAGCAGCTTACGTCCAGGGACTAGCGGGGGCAGCTCCTACAATGAGCAGTTCTTC
TRBV11-2,TRBD2,TRBJ2-5,.,CASSLLAGGETQYF,TGTGCCAGCAGCTTACTAGCGGGGGGAGAGACCCAGTACTTC
TRBV28,TRBD2,TRBJ2-7,.,CASSALAGGLVQYF,TGTGCCAGCAGTGCCCTGGCGGGAGGGCTTGTGCAGTACTTC
TRBV25-1,.,TRBJ2-5,few,CASSLAGVRGETQYF,TGTGCCAGCAGCTTAGCTGGAGTAAGGGGAGAGACCCAGTACTTC
TRBV4-2,.,TRBJ1-5,.,CASSQDGRDQPQHF,TGTGCCAGCAGCCAAGACGGCAGGGATCAGCCCCAGCATTTT
TRBV21-1,.,TRBJ1-5,.,CAGGGRQPQHF,TGTGCCGGGGGGGGGAGACAGCCCCAGCATTTT
TRBV10-2,.,TRBJ1-6,.,CASSEARVHSPLHF,TGCGCCAGCAGTGAGGCCAGGGTCCATTCACCCCTCCACTTT
TRBV28,TRBD2,TRBJ2-3,.,CASQPWTSGRGTDTQYF,TGTGCCAGCCAGCCATGGACTAGCGGGAGGGGCACAGATACGCAGTATTTT
TRBV19,TRBD1,TRBJ1-2,.,CASSPQGVPYGYTF,TGTGCCAGTAGTCCTCAGGGGGTTCCGTATGGCTACACCTTC
TRBV5-1,TRBD1,TRBJ1-6,.,CASRPAGTEGSPLHF,TGCGCCAGCAGACCCGCCGGGACAGAAGGATCACCCCTCCACTTT
TRBV29-1,TRBD2,TRBJ2-7,.,CSYSWDSGTYEQYF,TGCAGCTATTCTTGGGATAGCGGGACCTACGAGCAGTACTTC
TRBV6-5,.,TRBJ1-4,.,CASSGQLNEKLFF,TGTGCCAGCAGCGGACAGCTTAATGAAAAACTGTTTTTT
TRBV25-1,TRBD1,TRBJ1-2,.,CASSELGDRVNGYTF,TGTGCCAGCAGTGAATTAGGGGACAGGGTGAATGGCTACACCTTC
TRBV4-2,TRBD1,TRBJ2-1,once,CASSQPLPRDRAYNEQFF,TGTGCCAGCAGCCAACCACTCCCTCGTGACAGGGCCTACAATGAGCAGTTCTTC
TRBV5-1,.,TRBJ2-5,.,CASSLNSPGNPQETQYF,TGCGCCAGCAGCTTGAACTCCCCAGGGAACCCCCAAGAGACCCAGTACTTC
TRBV9,TRBD2,TRBJ2-3,.,CASSVYPGGAGDITDTQYF,TGTGCCAGCAGCGTATACCCTGGGGGAGCGGGGGATATCACAGATACGCAGTATTTT
TRBV4-1,.,TRBJ1-5,.,CASSQGGQRNQPQHF,TGCGCCAGCAGCCAAGGAGGACAGCGGAATCAGCCCCAGCATTTT
TRBV3-1/TRBV3-2,.,TRBJ1-6,.,CASSLAGSPLHF,TGTGCCAGCAGCCTTGCCGGGTCTCCCCTCCACTTT
TRBV29-1,.,TRBJ1-2,once,CSVELGQGYGYTF,TGCAGCGTTGAATTGGGGCAAGGCTATGGCTACACCTTC
TRBV24-1,TRBD1,TRBJ2-2,.,CATSDWDRGKNTGELFF,TGTGCCACCAGTGATTGGGACAGGGGGAAGAACACCGGGGAGCTGTTTTTT
TRBV5-1,.,TRBJ1-1,few,CASSYTGTLNTEAFF,TGCGCCAGCAGCTACACAGGGACCCTGAACACTGAAGCTTTCTTT
TRBV30,TRBD1,TRBJ1-6,once,CAWTTGQTYNSPLHF,TGTGCCTGGACTACGGGACAGACTTATAATTCACCCCTCCACTTT
TRBV6-5,.,TRBJ1-2,.,CASSPRVAYGYTF,TGTGCCAGCAGTCCCAGGGTTGCCTATGGCTACACCTTC
TRBV5-1,TRBD2,TRBJ2-5,.,CASSLLGSGRQETQYF,TGCGCCAGCAGCTTGTTGGGTAGCGGGAGGCAAGAGACCCAGTACTTC
TRBV6-5,.,TRBJ1-4,.,CASTKPGAEKLFF,TGTGCCAGCACTAAACCCGGAGCGGAAAAACTGTTTTTT
TRBV19,.,TRBJ1-2,.,CASQRLGYTF,TGTGCCAGTCAAAGACTCGGCTACACCTTC
TRBV11-2,.,TRBJ2-5,few,CASSPRGGEETQYF,TGTGCCAGCAGCCCTAGGGGCGGGGAAGAGACCCAGTACTTC
TRBV15,TRBD2,TRBJ2-7,.,CATSSGAGGRRYEQYF,TGTGCCACCAGCAGTGGTGCGGGAGGGAGACGTTACGAGCAGTACTTC
TRBV28,.,TRBJ1-2,.,CASNLLALNYGYTF,TGTGCCAGCAATCTCTTGGCTTTGAACTATGGCTACACCTTC
TRBV7-2,.,TRBJ2-7,.,CASRPRGVGSYEQYF,TGTGCCAGCAGGCCCAGGGGCGTGGGCTCCTACGAGCAGTACTTC
TRBV6-6,TRBD1,TRBJ2-5,.,CASDPGTGFQETQYF,TGTGCCAGCGACCCCGGGACAGGGTTCCAAGAGACCCAGTACTTC
TRBV24-1,TRBD1,TRBJ2-5,.,CATSDLPGTGGETQYF,TGTGCCACCAGTGATTTGCCAGGAACAGGGGGGGAGACCCAGTACTTC
TRBV30,.,TRBJ1-2,.,CAWRRGPNYGYTF,TGTGCCTGGAGGCGAGGTCCTAACTATGGCTACACCTTC
TRBV5-1,.,TRBJ1-5,.,CASSLGGYSQPQHF,TGCGCCAGCAGCTTGGGAGGGTACTCTCAGCCCCAGCATTTT
TRBV7-2,TRBD1,TRBJ1-2,.,CASSLRQGAGYTF,TGTGCCAGCAGCTTGAGACAGGGGGCTGGCTACACCTTC
TRBV3-1/TRBV3-2,TRBD2,TRBJ2-1,.,CASSLREAYNEQFF,TGTGCCAGCAGCCTTCGGGAGGCCTACAATGAGCAGTTCTTC
TRBV6-5,.,TRBJ2-7,.,CASSYNRETYEQYF,TGTGCCAGCAGTTACAACAGGGAGACCTACGAGCAGTACTTC
TRBV19,.,TRBJ2-4,once,CASSIPQGPKNIQYF,TGTGCCAGTAGTATTCCCCAGGGGCCCAAAAACATTCAGTACTTC
TRBV6-5,TRBD2,TRBJ2-3,.,CASRTGTSGVGQYF,TGTGCCAGCAGAACCGGGACTAGCGGGGTGGGGCAGTATTTT
TRBV5-1,TRBD2,TRBJ2-1,.,CASSSGLAAFNEQFF,TGCGCCAGCAGCTCGGGACTAGCCGCATTCAATGAGCAGTTCTTC
TRBV28,.,TRBJ1-5,.,CASSLGGYSNQPQHF,TGTGCCAGCAGTTTAGGCGGATATAGCAATCAGCCCCAGCATTTT
TRBV12-5,.,TRBJ1-1,.,CASGGRDQAFF,TGTGCTAGTGGGGGCAGGGATCAAGCTTTCTTT
TRBV4-1,.,TRBJ1-5,.,CASSQDRTVGQPQHF,TGCGCCAGCAGCCAAGATAGGACAGTAGGTCAGCCCCAGCATTTT
TRBV3-1/TRBV3-2,.,TRBJ1-6,.,CASSQEPWGGGNSPLHF,TGTGCCAGCAGCCAAGAGCCCTGGGGAGGTGGGAATTCACCCCTCCACTTT
TRBV7-2,TRBD1,TRBJ2-2,once,CASTQGERWAGELFF,TGTGCCAGCACCCAGGGGGAGCGGTGGGCCGGGGAGCTGTTTTTT
TRBV9,TRBD2,TRBJ2-1,.,CASSVDFGGEYNEQFF,TGTGCCAGCAGCGTGGATTTTGGGGGGGAATACAATGAGCAGTTCTTC
TRBV24-1,TRBD2,TRBJ2-1,.,CATQPGLASNEQFF,TGTGCCACCCAGCCGGGACTAGCCTCCAATGAGCAGTTCTTC
TRBV25-1,.,TRBJ2-7,.,CASTYPSRERYEQYF,TGTGCCAGCACCTATCCCTCACGGGAAAGGTACGAGCAGTACTTC
TRBV7-9,.,TRBJ2-5,few,CASSSRQPQETQYF,TGTGCCAGCAGCTCCCGACAGCCCCAAGAGACCCAGTACTTC
TRBV2,.,TRBJ2-1,.,CASTERQGRDEQFF,TGTGCCAGCACCGAACGTCAGGGGCGGGATGAGCAGTTCTTC
TRBV18,.,TRBJ2-1,.,CASSDSSYNEQFF,TGTGCCAGCTCGGACAGTTCCTACAATGAGCAGTTCTTC